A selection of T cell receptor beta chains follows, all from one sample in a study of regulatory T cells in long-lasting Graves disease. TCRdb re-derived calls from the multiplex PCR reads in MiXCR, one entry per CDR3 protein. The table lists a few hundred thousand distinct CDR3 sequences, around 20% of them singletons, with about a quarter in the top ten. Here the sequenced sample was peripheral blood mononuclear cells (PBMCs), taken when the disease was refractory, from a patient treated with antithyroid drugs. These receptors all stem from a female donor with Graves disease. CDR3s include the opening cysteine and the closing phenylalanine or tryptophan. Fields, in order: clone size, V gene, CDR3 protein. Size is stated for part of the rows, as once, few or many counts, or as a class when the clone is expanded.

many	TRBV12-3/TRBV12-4	CASSPDRENQPQHF
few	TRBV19	CASSMGQGRTEAFF
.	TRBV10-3	CAISESVGLVSYEQYF
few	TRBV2	CASSDQAYTDTQYF
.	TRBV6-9	CASSYVRGLNTGELFF
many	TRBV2	CASSPWTSGSTRSYEQYF
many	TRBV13	CASSLESGGGETQYF
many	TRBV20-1	CSARDTFRMDQPQHF
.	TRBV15	CATSRGDSPLHF
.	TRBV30	CAWTAGGGEQYF
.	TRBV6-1	CASTEDRAGTGIQAFF
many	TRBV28	CASSFAFGTSGEETQYF
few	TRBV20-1	CSARVLAGVGEQYF
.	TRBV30	CAWNRLGGFPEQYF
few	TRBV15	CATSLGRAGELFF
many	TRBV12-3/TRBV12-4	CASSLNGEMNTEAFF
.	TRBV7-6	CASSPDLYSGSGTYEQYF
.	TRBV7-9	CASSSLGGQANYGYTF
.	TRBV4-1	CASSRQTDENYGYTF
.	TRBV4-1	CASSPKNPGAGTSYEQYF
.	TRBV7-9	CASSLYRKPPGNTIYF
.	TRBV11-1	CASSHKTGELFF
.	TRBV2	CASSERIVSQETQYF
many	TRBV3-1	CAARAGANVLTF
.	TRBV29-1	CSVEVDSLNEKLFF
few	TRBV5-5	CASSLLEGANEKLFF
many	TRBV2	CASSEIRTDYGYTF
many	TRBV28	CASSPGTGILNTEAFF
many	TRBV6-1	CASRNGRGREQYF
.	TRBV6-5	CASSYSDTLNTEAFF
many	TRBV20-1	CSARARGSGANVLTF
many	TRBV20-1	CSAREQRAEAFF
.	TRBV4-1	CASSQDLGEQFF
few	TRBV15	CATSGSRMTGSPYEQYF
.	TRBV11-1	CASSQAESGEQYF
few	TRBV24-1	CATSEFTSGSSYNEQFF
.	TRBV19	CASSGMDRGELFF
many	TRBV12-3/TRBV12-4	CAITRQGAAEAFF
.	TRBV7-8	CTSRPPRNTEAFF
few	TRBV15	CATSRDITAGNTIYF
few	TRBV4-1	CASSQDSTLQETQYF
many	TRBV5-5	CASSSMTGLYEQYF
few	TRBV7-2	CASSQDRGQGGEQYF
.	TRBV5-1	CASSYREDGELFF
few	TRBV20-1	CSGTTGQTYEQYF
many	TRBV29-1	CSVAREIYGYTF
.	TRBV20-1	CSARGTSIGELFF
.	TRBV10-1	CASSRRQNPYEQYF